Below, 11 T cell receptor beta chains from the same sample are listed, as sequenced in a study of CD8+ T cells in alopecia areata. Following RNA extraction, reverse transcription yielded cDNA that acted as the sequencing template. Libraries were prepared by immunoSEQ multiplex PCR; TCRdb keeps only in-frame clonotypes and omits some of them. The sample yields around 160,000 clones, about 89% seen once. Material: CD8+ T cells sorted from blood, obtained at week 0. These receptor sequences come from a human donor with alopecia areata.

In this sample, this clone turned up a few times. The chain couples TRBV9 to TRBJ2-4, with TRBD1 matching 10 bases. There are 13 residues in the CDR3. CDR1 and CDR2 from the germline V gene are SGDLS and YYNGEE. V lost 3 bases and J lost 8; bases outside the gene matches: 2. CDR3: CASSAGTGDIQYF. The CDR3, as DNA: TGTGCCAGCAGCGCCGGGACAGGGGACATTCAGTACTTC.

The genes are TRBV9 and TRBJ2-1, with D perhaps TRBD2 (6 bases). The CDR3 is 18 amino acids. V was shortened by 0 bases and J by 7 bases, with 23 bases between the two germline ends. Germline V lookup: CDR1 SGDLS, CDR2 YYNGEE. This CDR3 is CASSVDSQPRDSPNEQFF. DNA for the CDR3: TGTGCCAGCAGCGTAGACTCCCAACCCCGGGACTCCCCTAATGAGCAGTTCTTC.

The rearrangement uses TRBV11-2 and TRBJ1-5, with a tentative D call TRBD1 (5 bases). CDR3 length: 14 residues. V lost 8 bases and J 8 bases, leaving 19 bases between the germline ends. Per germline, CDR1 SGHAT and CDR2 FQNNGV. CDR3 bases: TGTGCCAGCGGTCCAGGGCCCGGGGGGGAGCCCCAGCATTTT. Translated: CASGPGPGGEPQHF.

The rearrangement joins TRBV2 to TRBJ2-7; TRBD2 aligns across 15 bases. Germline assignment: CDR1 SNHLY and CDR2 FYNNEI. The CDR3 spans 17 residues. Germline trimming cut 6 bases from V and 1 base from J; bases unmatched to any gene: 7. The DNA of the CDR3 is TGTGCCAGCAGGAAGGGACTAGCGGGGGGAGATTCCTACGAGCAGTACTTC. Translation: CASRKGLAGGDSYEQYF.

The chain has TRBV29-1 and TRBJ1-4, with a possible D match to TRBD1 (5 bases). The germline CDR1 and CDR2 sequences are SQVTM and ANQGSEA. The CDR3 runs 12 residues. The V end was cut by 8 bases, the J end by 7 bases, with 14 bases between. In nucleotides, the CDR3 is TGCAGCTTTGCGCAGGGTGGTGAAAAACTGTTTTTT. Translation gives CSFAQGGEKLFF.

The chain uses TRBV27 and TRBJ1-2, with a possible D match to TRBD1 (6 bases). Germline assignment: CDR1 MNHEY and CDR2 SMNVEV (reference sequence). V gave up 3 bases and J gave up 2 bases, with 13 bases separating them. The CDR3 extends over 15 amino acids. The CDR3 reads CASSFSRGSNYGYTF. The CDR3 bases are TGTGCCAGCAGTTTTTCCAGGGGATCCAACTATGGCTACACCTTC.

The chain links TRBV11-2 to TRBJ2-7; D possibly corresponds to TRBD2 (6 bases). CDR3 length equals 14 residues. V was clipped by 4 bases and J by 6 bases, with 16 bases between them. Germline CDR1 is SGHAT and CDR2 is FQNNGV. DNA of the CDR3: TGTGCCAGCAGCTCCCCTCTCGACGGGGGCGAGCAGTACTTC. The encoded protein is CASSSPLDGGEQYF. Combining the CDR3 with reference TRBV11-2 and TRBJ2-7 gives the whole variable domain EAGVAQSPRYKIIEKRQSVAFWCNPISGHATLYWYQQILGQGPKLLIQFQNNGVVDDSQLPKDRFSAERLKGVDSTLKIQPAKLEDSAVYLCASSSPLDGGEQYFGPGTRLTVT.

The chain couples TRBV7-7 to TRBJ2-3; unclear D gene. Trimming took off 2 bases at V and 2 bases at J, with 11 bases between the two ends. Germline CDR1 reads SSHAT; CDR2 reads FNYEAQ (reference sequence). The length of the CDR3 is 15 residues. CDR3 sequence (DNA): TGTGCCAGCAGCTTATCAGGCTCATACACAGATACGCAGTATTTT. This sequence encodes CASSLSGSYTDTQYF.

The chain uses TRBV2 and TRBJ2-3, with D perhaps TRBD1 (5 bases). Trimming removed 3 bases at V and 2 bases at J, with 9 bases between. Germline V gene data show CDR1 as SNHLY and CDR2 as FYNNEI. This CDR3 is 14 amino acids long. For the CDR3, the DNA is TGTGCCAGCAGTGACAGGGTGTACACAGATACGCAGTATTTT. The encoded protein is CASSDRVYTDTQYF.

The CDR3 loop is CASSLLGAEEAFF. Here the CDR3 DNA reads TGTGCCAGCAGTTTACTGGGGGCTGAGGAAGCTTTCTTT. The chain recombines TRBV27 with TRBJ1-1; weak D call: TRBD1 (6 bases). Germline CDR1 reads MNHEY; CDR2 reads SMNVEV (reference sequence). This CDR3 has 13 amino acids. Trimming shortened V by 2 bases and J by 8 bases, and 12 bases separated the two germline ends.

The CDR3 sequence is CASSSGRGYNEQFF. CDR3 coding DNA: TGTGCCAGCAGCTCCGGACGGGGATACAATGAGCAGTTCTTC. The chain couples TRBV5-8 to TRBJ2-1; tentative D call: TRBD2 (5 bases). The CDR3 covers 14 residues. V was cut by 3 bases and J by 4 bases, with 11 bases left in between. Germline V lookup: CDR1 SGHTS, CDR2 YDEGEE.